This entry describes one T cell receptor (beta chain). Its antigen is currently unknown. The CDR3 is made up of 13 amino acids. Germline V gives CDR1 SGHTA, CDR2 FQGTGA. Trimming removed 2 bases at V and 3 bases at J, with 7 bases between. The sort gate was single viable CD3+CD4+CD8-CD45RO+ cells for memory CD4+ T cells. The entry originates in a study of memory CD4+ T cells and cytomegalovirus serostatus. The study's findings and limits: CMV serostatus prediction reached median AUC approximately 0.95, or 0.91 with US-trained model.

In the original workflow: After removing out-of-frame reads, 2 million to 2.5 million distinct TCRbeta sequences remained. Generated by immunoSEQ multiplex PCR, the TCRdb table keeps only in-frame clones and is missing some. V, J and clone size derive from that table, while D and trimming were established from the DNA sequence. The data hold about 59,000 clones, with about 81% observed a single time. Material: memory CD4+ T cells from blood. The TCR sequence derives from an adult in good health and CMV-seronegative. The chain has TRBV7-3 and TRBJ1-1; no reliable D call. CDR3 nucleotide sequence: TGTGCCAGCAGCTTATTTTACTACACTGAAGCTTTCTTT. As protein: CASSLFYYTEAFF.